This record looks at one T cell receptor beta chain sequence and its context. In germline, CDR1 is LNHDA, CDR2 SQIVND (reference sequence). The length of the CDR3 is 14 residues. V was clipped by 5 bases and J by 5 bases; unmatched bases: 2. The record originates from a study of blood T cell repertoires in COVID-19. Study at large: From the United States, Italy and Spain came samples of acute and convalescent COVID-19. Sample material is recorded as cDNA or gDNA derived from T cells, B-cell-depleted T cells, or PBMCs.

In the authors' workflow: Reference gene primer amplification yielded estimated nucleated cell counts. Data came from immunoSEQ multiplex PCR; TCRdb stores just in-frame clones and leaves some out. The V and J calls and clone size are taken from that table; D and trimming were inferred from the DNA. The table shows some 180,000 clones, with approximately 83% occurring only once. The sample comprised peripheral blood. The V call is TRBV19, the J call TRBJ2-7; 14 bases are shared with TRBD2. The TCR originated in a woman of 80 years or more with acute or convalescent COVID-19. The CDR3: CASSWGLAGDEQYF. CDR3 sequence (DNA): TGTGCCAGTAGTTGGGGACTAGCGGGAGACGAGCAGTACTTC.